This T cell receptor (beta chain) was captured by sequencing in a study of memory CD4+ T cells and cytomegalovirus serostatus. Study-wide findings and caveats: A US-trained random forest predicted CMV serostatus with median AUC around 0.9.

Profiled with immunoSEQ multiplex PCR; TCRdb holds only in-frame clones, not every one. The repertoire holds 55,000 or so clones, with more than 70% as singletons. This clone appeared a few times. The antigen is not known. This CDR3 is built from 16 residues. Trimming pared 0 bases from V and 0 bases from J, leaving 10 bases between. Germline lookup yields CDR1 SGHTS and CDR2 YDEGEE. The sort gate was single viable CD3+CD4+CD8-CD45RO+ cells for memory CD4+ T cells. This TCR derives from an adult in good health and CMV-seropositive. The gene calls are TRBV5-8 and TRBJ1-5; tentative D call: TRBD1 (5 bases). Specimen: memory CD4+ T cells from blood. The CDR3 here is CASSLERGYSNQPQHF. The CDR3 nucleotides read TGTGCCAGCAGCTTGGAAAGGGGTTATAGCAATCAGCCCCAGCATTTT.